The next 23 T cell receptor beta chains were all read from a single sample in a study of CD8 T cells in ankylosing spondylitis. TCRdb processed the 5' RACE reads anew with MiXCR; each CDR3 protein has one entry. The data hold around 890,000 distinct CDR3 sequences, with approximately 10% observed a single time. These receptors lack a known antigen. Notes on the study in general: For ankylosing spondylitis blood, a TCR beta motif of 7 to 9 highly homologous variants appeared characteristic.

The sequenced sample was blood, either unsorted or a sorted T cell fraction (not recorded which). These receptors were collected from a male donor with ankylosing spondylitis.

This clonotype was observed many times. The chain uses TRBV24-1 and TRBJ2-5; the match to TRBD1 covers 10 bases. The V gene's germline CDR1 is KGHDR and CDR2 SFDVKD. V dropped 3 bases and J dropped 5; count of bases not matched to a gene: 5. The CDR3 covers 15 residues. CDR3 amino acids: CATSDPGQGGETQYF. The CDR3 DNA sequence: TGTGCCACCAGTGATCCTGGACAGGGGGGGGAGACCCAGTACTTC.

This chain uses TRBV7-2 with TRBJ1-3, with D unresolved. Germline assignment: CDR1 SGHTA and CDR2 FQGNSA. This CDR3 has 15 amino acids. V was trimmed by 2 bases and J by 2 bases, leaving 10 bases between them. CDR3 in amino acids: CASSLFRGTGNTIYF. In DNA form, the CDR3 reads TGTGCCAGCAGCTTATTCCGGGGAACTGGAAACACCATATATTTT.

The CDR3 reads CASSPHTEAFF. In DNA form, the CDR3 reads TGTGCCAGCAGCCCCCACACTGAAGCTTTCTTT. The chain recombines TRBV9 with TRBJ1-1; D unclear. The CDR3 is 11 amino acids. Germline V gene data show CDR1 as SGDLS and CDR2 as YYNGEE. V was cut by 4 bases and J by 3 bases, with 4 bases left in between.

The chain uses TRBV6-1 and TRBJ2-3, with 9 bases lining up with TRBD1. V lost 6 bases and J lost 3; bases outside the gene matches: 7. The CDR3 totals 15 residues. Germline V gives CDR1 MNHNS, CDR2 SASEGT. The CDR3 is CASSKQGAGTDTQYF. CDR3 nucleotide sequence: TGTGCCAGCAGCAAACAGGGGGCGGGGACAGATACGCAGTATTTT.

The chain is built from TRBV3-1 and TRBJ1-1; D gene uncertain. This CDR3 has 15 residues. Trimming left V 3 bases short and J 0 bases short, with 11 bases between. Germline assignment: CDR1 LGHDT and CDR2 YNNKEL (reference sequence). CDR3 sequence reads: CASSQFPDMNTEAFF. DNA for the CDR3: TGTGCCAGCAGCCAGTTTCCAGACATGAACACTGAAGCTTTCTTT.

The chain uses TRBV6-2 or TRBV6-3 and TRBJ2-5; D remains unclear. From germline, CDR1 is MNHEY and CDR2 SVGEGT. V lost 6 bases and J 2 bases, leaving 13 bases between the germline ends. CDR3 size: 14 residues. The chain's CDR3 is CASSHRRKQETQYF. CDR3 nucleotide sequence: TGTGCCAGCAGCCACAGACGGAAACAAGAGACCCAGTACTTC.

CDR3 region: CASSPDTGHYEQYF. The CDR3 DNA sequence: TGTGCCAGCAGCCCGGACACGGGACACTACGAGCAGTACTTC. The chain has TRBV7-2 and TRBJ2-7, with a possible D match to TRBD1 (6 bases). CDR3 length: 14 amino acids. CDR1 and CDR2 (germline): SGHTA, FQGNSA. V was trimmed by 5 bases and J by 3 bases, leaving 14 bases between them.

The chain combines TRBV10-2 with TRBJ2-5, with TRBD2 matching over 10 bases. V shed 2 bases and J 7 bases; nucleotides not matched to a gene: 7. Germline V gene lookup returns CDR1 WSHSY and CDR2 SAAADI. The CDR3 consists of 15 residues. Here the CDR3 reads CASSEASGSGRTQYF. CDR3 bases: TGCGCCAGCAGTGAGGCTAGCGGGAGTGGGAGGACCCAGTACTTC.

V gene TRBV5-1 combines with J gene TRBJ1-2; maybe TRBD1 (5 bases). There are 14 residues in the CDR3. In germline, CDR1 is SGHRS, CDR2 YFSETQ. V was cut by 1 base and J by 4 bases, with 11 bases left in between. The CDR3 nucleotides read TGCGCCAGCAGCTTGCGGGGGATTACCTATGGCTACACCTTC. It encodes CASSLRGITYGYTF.

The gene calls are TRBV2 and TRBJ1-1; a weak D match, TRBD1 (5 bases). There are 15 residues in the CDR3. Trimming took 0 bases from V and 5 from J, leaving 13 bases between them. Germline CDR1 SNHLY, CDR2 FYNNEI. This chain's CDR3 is CASSEAGAIVTEAFF. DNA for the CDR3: TGTGCCAGCAGTGAAGCAGGGGCGATAGTTACTGAAGCTTTCTTT. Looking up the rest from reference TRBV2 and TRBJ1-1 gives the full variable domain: EPEVTQTPSHQVTQMGQEVILRCVPISNHLYFYWYRQILGQKVEFLVSFYNNEISEKSEIFDDQFSVERPDGSNFTLKIRSTKLEDSAMYFCASSEAGAIVTEAFFGQGTRLTVV.

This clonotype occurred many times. The DNA for the CDR3 is TGTGCCAGCAGAGGACAGGGGGCTTTCTCTGGAAACACCATATATTTT. This codes for CASRGQGAFSGNTIYF. The chain recombines TRBV12-3 or TRBV12-4 with TRBJ1-3; 11 nucleotides agree with TRBD1. V gave up 6 bases and J gave up 0 bases; unmatched junction bases: 4. The CDR3 is 16 residues long.

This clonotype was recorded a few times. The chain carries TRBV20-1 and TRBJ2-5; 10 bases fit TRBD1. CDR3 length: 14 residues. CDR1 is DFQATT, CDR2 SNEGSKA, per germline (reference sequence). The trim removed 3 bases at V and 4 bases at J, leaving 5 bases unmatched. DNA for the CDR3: TGCAGTGCTAGGAAGACAGGGGGCGGAGAGACCCAGTACTTC. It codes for CSARKTGGGETQYF.

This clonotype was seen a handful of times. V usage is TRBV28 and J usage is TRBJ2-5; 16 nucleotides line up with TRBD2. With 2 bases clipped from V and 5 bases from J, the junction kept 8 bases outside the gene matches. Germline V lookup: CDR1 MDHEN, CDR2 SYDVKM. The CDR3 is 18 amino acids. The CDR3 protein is CASSLVGTSGRARETQYF. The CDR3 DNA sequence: TGTGCCAGCAGTTTAGTCGGGACTAGCGGGAGGGCCCGGGAGACCCAGTACTTC.

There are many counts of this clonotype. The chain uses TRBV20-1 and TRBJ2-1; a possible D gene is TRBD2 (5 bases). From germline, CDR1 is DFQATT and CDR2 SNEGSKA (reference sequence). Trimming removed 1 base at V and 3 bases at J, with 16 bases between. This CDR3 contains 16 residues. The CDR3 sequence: CSARVREGVGYNEQFF. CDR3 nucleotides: TGCAGTGCTAGAGTTCGGGAAGGTGTCGGCTACAATGAGCAGTTCTTC.

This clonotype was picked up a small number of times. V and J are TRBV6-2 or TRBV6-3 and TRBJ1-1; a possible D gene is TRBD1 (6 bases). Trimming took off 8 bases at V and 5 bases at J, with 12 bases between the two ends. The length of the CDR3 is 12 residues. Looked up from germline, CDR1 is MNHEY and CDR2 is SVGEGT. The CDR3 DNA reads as TGTGCCAGCGGTAAGGGGGTTACTGAAGCTTTCTTT. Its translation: CASGKGVTEAFF.

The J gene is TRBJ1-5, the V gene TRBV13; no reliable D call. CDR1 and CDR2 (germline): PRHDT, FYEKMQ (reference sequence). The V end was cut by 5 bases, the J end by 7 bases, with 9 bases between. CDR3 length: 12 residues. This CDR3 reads CASSAGVQPQHF. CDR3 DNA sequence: TGTGCCAGCAGCGCCGGGGTACAGCCCCAGCATTTT. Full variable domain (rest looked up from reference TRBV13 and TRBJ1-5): AAGVIQSPRHLIKEKRETATLKCYPIPRHDTVYWYQQGPGQDPQFLISFYEKMQSDKGSIPDRFSAQQFSDYHSELNMSSLELGDSALYFCASSAGVQPQHFGDGTRLSIL.

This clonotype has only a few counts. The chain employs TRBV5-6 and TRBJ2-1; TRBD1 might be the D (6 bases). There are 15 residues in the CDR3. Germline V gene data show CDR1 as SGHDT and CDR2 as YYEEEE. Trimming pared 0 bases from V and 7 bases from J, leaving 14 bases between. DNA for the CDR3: TGTGCCAGCAGCTTGGAGGGTACAGGGTGGAATGAGCAGTTCTTC. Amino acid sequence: CASSLEGTGWNEQFF. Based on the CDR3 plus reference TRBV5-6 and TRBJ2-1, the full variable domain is DAGVTQSPTHLIKTRGQQVTLRCSPKSGHDTVSWYQQALGQGPQFIFQYYEEEERQRGNFPDRFSGHQFPNYSSELNVNALLLGDSALYLCASSLEGTGWNEQFFGPGTRLTVL.

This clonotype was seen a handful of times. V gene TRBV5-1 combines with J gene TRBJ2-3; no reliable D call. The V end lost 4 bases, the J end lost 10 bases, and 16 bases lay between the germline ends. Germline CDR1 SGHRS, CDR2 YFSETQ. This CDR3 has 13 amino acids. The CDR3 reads CASSNSATSAQYF. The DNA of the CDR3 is TGCGCCAGCAGCAATTCGGCTACTTCAGCGCAGTATTTT.

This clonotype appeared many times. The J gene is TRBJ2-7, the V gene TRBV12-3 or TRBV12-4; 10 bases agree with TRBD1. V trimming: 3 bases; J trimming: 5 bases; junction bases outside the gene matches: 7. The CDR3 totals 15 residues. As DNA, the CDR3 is TGTGCCAGCAGTTTGGGGACAGGGGTATCGAACGAGCAGTACTTC. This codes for CASSLGTGVSNEQYF.

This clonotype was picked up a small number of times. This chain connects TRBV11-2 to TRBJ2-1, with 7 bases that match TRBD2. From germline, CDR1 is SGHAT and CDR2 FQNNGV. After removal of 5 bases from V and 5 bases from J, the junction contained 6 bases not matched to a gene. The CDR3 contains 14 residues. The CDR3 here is CASSTGGGNNEQFF. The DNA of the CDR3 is TGTGCCAGCAGCACCGGCGGGGGTAACAATGAGCAGTTCTTC.

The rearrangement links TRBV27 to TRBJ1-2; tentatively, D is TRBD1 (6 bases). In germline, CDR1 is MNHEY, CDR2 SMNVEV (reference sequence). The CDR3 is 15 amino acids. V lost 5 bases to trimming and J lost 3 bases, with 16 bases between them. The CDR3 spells CASSPHWGRDYGYTF. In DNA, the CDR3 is TGTGCCAGCAGTCCCCATTGGGGGCGGGACTATGGCTACACCTTC.

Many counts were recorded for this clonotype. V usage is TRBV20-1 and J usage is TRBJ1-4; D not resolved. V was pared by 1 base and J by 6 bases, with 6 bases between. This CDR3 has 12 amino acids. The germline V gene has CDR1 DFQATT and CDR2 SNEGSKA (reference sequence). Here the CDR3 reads CSARGLDEKLFF. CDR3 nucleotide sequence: TGCAGTGCTAGAGGACTAGATGAAAAACTGTTTTTT.

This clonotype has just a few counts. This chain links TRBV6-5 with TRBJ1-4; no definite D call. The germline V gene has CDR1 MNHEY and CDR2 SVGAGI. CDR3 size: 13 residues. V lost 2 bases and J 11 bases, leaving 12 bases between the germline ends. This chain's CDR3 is CASSYDRTGKLFF. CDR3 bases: TGTGCCAGCAGTTACGACCGGACGGGGAAACTGTTTTTT.